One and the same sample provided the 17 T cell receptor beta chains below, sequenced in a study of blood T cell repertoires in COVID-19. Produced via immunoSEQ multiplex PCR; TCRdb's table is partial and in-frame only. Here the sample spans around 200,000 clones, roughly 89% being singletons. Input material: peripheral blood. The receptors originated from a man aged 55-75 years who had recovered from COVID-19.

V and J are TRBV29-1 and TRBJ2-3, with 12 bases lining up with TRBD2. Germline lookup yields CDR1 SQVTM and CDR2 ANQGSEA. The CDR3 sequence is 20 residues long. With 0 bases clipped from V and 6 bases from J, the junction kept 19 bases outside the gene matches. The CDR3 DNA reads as TGCAGCGTTGAAGATCCCCCAGGGTCTAGCGGGGGGGGCATAAGGGATACGCAGTATTTT. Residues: CSVEDPPGSSGGGIRDTQYF.

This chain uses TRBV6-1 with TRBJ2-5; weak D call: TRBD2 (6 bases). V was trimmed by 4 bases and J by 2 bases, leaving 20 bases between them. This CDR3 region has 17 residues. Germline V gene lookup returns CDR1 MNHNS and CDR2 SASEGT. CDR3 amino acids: CASSADRSNRGQETQYF. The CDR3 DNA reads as TGTGCCAGCAGTGCTGATAGGTCTAACCGGGGGCAAGAGACCCAGTACTTC.

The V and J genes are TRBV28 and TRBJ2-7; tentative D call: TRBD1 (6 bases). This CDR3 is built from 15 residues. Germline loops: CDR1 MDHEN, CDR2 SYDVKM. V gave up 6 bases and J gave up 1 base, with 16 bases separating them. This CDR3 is CASSLRGRGSYEQYF. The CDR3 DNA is TGTGCCAGCAGCCTCAGGGGAAGGGGATCCTACGAGCAGTACTTC. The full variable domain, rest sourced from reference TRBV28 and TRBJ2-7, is DVKVTQSSRYLVKRTGEKVFLECVQDMDHENMFWYRQDPGLGLRLIYFSYDVKMKEKGDIPEGYSVSREKKERFSLILESASTNQTSMYLCASSLRGRGSYEQYFGPGTRLTVT.

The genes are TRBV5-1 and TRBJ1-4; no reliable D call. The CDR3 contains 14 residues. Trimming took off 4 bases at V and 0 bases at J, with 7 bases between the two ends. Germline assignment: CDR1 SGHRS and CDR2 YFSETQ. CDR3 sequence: CASSDTATNEKLFF. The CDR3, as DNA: TGCGCCAGCAGCGATACTGCAACTAATGAAAAACTGTTTTTT.

The CDR3 DNA reads as TGTGCCAGCAGCTTACTATCCGATTACTACGAGCAGTACTTC. It is translated as CASSLLSDYYEQYF. The chain combines TRBV11-2 with TRBJ2-7, with D unresolved. Germline V gene sequence: CDR1 SGHAT, CDR2 FQNNGV. This CDR3 is 14 amino acids long. V dropped 2 bases and J dropped 3 bases, with 11 bases sitting between them.

CDR3 in DNA: TGCAGCGTTAACTTGATTCCGGGCACTGAAGCTTTCTTT. This codes for CSVNLIPGTEAFF. The chain couples TRBV29-1 to TRBJ1-1; D ambiguous. Germline lookup yields CDR1 SQVTM and CDR2 ANQGSEA. The CDR3 consists of 13 residues. Trimming took 5 bases from V and 4 from J, leaving 14 bases between them. The entire variable domain, with the rest obtained from reference TRBV29-1 and TRBJ1-1, is as follows: SAVISQKPSRDICQRGTSLTIQCQVDSQVTMMFWYRQQPGQSLTLIATANQGSEATYESGFVIDKFPISRPNLTFSTLTVSNMSPEDSSIYLCSVNLIPGTEAFFGQGTRLTVV.

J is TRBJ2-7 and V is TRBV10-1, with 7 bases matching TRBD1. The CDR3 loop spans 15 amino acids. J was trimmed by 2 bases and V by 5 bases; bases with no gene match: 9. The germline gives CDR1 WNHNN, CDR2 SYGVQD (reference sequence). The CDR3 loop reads CASSPGTAQTYEQYF. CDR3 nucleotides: TGCGCCAGCAGTCCCGGGACAGCTCAGACCTACGAGCAGTACTTC.

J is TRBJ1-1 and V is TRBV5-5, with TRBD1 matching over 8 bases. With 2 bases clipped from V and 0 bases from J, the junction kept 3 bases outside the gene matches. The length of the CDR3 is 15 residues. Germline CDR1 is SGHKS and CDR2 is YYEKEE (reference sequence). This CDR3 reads CASSLTGGLNTEAFF. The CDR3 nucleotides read TGTGCCAGCAGCTTAACAGGGGGGTTGAACACTGAAGCTTTCTTT.

The CDR3 coding sequence is TGCGCCAGCAGCCACCCGGACAGGGATACGCAGTATTTT. This gives the protein CASSHPDRDTQYF. V and J are TRBV4-1 and TRBJ2-3, with 7 bases identical to TRBD1. J lost 6 bases, V lost 3 bases, and 3 bases had no gene match. The CDR3 consists of 13 residues. In germline, CDR1 is MGHRA, CDR2 YSYEKL.

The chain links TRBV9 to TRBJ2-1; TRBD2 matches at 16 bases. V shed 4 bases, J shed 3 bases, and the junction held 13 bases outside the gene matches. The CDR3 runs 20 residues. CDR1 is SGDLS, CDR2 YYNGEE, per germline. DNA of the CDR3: TGTGCCAGCAGCTTAACCTACGGGACTAGCGGGAGGGGATACTACAATGAGCAGTTCTTC. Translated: CASSLTYGTSGRGYYNEQFF.

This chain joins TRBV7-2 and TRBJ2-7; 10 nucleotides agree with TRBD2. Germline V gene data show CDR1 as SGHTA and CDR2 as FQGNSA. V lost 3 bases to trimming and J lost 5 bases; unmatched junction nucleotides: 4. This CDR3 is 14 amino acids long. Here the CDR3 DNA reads TGTGCCAGCAGCTTTACTAGCGGGGAAAACGAGCAGTACTTC. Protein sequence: CASSFTSGENEQYF. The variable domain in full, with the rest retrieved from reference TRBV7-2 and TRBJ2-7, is GAGVSQSPSNKVTEKGKDVELRCDPISGHTALYWYRQSLGQGLEFLIYFQGNSAPDKSGLPSDRFSAERTGGSVSTLTIQRTQQEDSAVYLCASSFTSGENEQYFGPGTRLTVT.

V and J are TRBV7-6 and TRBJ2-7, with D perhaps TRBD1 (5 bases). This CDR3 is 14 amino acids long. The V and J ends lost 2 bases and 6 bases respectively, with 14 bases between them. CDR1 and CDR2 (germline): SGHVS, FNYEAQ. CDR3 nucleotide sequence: TGTGCCAGCAGCTTAAGGCAGGGCGATGGCGAGCAGTACTTC. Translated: CASSLRQGDGEQYF.

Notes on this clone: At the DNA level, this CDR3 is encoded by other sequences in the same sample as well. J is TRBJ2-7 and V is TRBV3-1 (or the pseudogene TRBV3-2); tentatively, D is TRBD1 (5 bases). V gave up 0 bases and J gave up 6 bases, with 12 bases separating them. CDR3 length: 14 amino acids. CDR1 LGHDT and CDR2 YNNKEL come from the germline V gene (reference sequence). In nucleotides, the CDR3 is TGTGCCAGCAGCCAAGATAATAGAAGGGGCGAGCAGTACTTC. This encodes CASSQDNRRGEQYF.

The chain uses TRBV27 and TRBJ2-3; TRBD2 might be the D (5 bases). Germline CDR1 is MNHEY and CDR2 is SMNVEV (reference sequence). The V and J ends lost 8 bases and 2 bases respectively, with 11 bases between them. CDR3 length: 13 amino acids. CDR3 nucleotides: TGTGCCAGCTGCGGGTTGGACACAGATACGCAGTATTTT. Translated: CASCGLDTDTQYF.

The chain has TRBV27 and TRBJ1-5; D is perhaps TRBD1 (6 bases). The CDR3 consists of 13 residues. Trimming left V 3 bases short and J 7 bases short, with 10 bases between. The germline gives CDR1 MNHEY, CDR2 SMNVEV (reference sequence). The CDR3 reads CASSFRDTQPQHF. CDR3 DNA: TGTGCCAGCAGTTTCCGGGACACACAGCCCCAGCATTTT.

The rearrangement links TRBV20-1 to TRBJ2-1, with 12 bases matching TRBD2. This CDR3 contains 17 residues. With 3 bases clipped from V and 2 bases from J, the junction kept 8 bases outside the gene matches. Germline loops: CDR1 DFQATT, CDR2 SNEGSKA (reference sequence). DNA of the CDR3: TGCAGTGCTAGTCGTCTAGCGGGAGGGAACGCCTACAATGAGCAGTTCTTC. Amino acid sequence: CSASRLAGGNAYNEQFF.

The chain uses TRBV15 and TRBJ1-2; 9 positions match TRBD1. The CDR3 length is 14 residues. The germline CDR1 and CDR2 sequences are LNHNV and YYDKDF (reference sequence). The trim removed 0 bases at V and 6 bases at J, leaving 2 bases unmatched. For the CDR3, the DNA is TGTGCCACCAGCAGAGATACAGGGGGCGATGGCTACACCTTC. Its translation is CATSRDTGGDGYTF.